Presented here are 24 T cell receptor beta chains from one specimen sequenced in a study of OX40 agonist ivuxolimab in advanced cancers. This table comes from immunoSEQ multiplex PCR, and its TCRdb copy is limited to in-frame clones, with some not included. This table holds about 69,000 clones, 80% to 90% found once. This specimen was CD4+ or CD8+ T cells sorted from blood, taken in a trial of the OX40 agonist ivuxolimab. All receptors come from an adult with an advanced solid tumor such as melanoma, head and neck, liver or kidney cancer.

The rearrangement uses TRBV7-2 and TRBJ1-3; no firm D call. The CDR3 sequence is 16 residues long. The V gene lost 0 bases and the J gene lost 3 bases, with 12 bases spanning the gap. Looked up from germline, CDR1 is SGHTA and CDR2 is FQGNSA. In nucleotides, the CDR3 is TGTGCCAGCAGCTTAGCGAGTCAGAGCCTTGGAAACACCATATATTTT. As protein: CASSLASQSLGNTIYF. The whole variable domain, filled in from reference TRBV7-2 and TRBJ1-3, reads GAGVSQSPSNKVTEKGKDVELRCDPISGHTALYWYRQSLGQGLEFLIYFQGNSAPDKSGLPSDRFSAERTGGSVSTLTIQRTQQEDSAVYLCASSLASQSLGNTIYFGEGSWLTVV.

This clone occurred a few times. V gene TRBV9 combines with J gene TRBJ2-7, with D uncertain. V was shortened by 1 base and J by 0 bases, with 8 bases between the two germline ends. There are 14 residues in the CDR3. CDR1 is SGDLS, CDR2 YYNGEE, per germline. The CDR3: CASSVTDLSYEQYF. The CDR3 region has the DNA TGTGCCAGCAGCGTAACTGATCTCTCCTACGAGCAGTACTTC.

The V gene is TRBV19, the J gene TRBJ2-1; TRBD1 might be the D (6 bases). The CDR3 covers 16 residues. CDR1 LNHDA and CDR2 SQIVND come from the germline V gene (reference sequence). Trimming cost V 6 bases and J 0 bases, with 15 bases left between them. The DNA for the CDR3 is TGTGCCAGTAGCAGGGGTAGCAGAAGCTCCTACAATGAGCAGTTCTTC. It codes for CASSRGSRSSYNEQFF.

This clone was found once. The chain employs TRBV27 and TRBJ2-1; the match to TRBD2 covers 9 bases. V was clipped by 5 bases and J by 0 bases; unmatched bases: 8. CDR1 is MNHEY, CDR2 SMNVEV, per germline (reference sequence). CDR3 length: 17 amino acids. The CDR3 DNA is TGTGCCAGCAGTGTCACTAGCGGGTGGAGCTCCTACAATGAGCAGTTCTTC. Translation gives CASSVTSGWSSYNEQFF.

The chain joins TRBV7-9 to TRBJ1-2; 10 positions agree with TRBD1. There are 14 residues in the CDR3. CDR1 SEHNR and CDR2 FQNEAQ come from the germline V gene (reference sequence). After removal of 5 bases from V and 6 bases from J, the junction contained 6 bases not matched to a gene. CDR3 residues: CASSNPTGGDGYTF. In DNA, the CDR3 is TGTGCCAGCAGCAATCCGACAGGGGGCGATGGCTACACCTTC.

The V and J genes are TRBV5-6 and TRBJ2-5; possibly TRBD1 or TRBD2 for D (5 bases each). The CDR3 loop spans 15 amino acids. The germline CDR1 and CDR2 sequences are SGHDT and YYEEEE. The V and J ends lost 4 bases and 1 base respectively, with 14 bases between them. DNA of the CDR3: TGTGCCAGCAGCCACTGGTCGGGGACCCAAGAGACCCAGTACTTC. Translation gives CASSHWSGTQETQYF. The variable domain in full, with the rest retrieved from reference TRBV5-6 and TRBJ2-5, is DAGVTQSPTHLIKTRGQQVTLRCSPKSGHDTVSWYQQALGQGPQFIFQYYEEEERQRGNFPDRFSGHQFPNYSSELNVNALLLGDSALYLCASSHWSGTQETQYFGPGTRLLVL.

The chain uses TRBV20-1 and TRBJ2-7; D uncertain. The germline CDR1 and CDR2 sequences are DFQATT and SNEGSKA (reference sequence). V was clipped by 5 bases and J by 6 bases, with 8 bases between them. The CDR3 sequence is 10 residues long. CDR3 sequence reads: CSALNLEQYF. CDR3 nucleotide sequence: TGCAGTGCTTTAAATCTCGAGCAGTACTTC.

The rearrangement uses TRBV4-1 and TRBJ1-2, with a possible D match to TRBD1 (5 bases). Germline assignment: CDR1 MGHRA and CDR2 YSYEKL. The length of the CDR3 is 15 residues. V lost 1 base, J lost 3 bases, and 12 bases lay in between. The DNA of the CDR3 is TGCGCCAGCAGCCAAGGGTTGGGGGTTTACTATGGCTACACCTTC. Protein sequence: CASSQGLGVYYGYTF.

The rearrangement joins TRBV6-1 to TRBJ1-5; no clear D. V was pared by 4 bases and J by 0 bases, with 10 bases between. CDR1 and CDR2 from the germline V gene are MNHNS and SASEGT. The CDR3 has 15 amino acids. The CDR3 DNA is TGTGCCAGCAGTGGTCCGGACTATAGCAATCAGCCCCAGCATTTT. It yields the protein CASSGPDYSNQPQHF.

The J gene is TRBJ2-6, the V gene TRBV28, with no clear D. CDR3 length: 14 residues. The V end lost 10 bases, the J end lost 2 bases, and 12 bases lay between the germline ends. CDR1 and CDR2 from the germline V gene are MDHEN and SYDVKM. As DNA, the CDR3 is TGTGCCACTAGGACCAGTACTGGGGCCAACGTCCTGACTTTC. Amino acid sequence: CATRTSTGANVLTF.

This chain uses TRBV28 with TRBJ1-1, with D maybe TRBD1 (6 bases). This CDR3 is built from 14 residues. V was shortened by 2 bases and J by 6 bases, with 13 bases between the two germline ends. In germline, CDR1 is MDHEN, CDR2 SYDVKM. In DNA, the CDR3 is TGTGCCAGCAGTTTAAGAGGGGGTTGGCCTGAAGCTTTCTTT. This gives the protein CASSLRGGWPEAFF.

The V and J genes are TRBV4-3 and TRBJ1-1, with 7 nucleotides matching TRBD1. The CDR3 covers 16 residues. Per the germline V gene, CDR1 is LGHNA and CDR2 is YSLEER. V was pared by 0 bases and J by 3 bases, with 7 bases of the junction left unmatched. As DNA, the CDR3 is TGCGCCAGCAGCCAAGATCCGGGCAGGGGGGACACTGAAGCTTTCTTT. This gives the protein CASSQDPGRGDTEAFF.

The gene calls are TRBV5-4 and TRBJ2-2; TRBD1 agrees at 8 bases. Germline loops: CDR1 SGHNT, CDR2 YYREEE (reference sequence). The CDR3 covers 16 residues. With 4 bases clipped from V and 2 bases from J, the junction kept 7 bases outside the gene matches. CDR3 DNA sequence: TGTGCCAGCAGCCGACCGACAGGGGTAAACACCGGGGAGCTGTTTTTT. This encodes CASSRPTGVNTGELFF. Supplemented by reference TRBV5-4 and TRBJ2-2, the full variable domain reads ETGVTQSPTHLIKTRGQQVTLRCSSQSGHNTVSWYQQALGQGPQFIFQYYREEENGRGNFPPRFSGLQFPNYSSELNVNALELDDSALYLCASSRPTGVNTGELFFGEGSRLTVL.

The chain carries TRBV19 and TRBJ2-3; TRBD2 matches 10 bases. V was clipped by 5 bases and J by 13 bases; unmatched bases: 6. Germline V gene sequence: CDR1 LNHDA, CDR2 SQIVND (reference sequence). This CDR3 comprises 12 residues. CDR3: CASSGTGTSEYF. DNA for the CDR3: TGTGCCAGTAGTGGAACCGGGACTAGCGAGTATTTT.

This sequence joins TRBV6-1 and TRBJ2-1; D gene ambiguous. Per the germline V gene, CDR1 is MNHNS and CDR2 is SASEGT. The CDR3 length is 11 residues. The germline V and J ends were trimmed by 10 bases and 4 bases, with 8 bases remaining between them. CDR3 amino acids: CANGRYNEQFF. As DNA, the CDR3 is TGTGCCAACGGTCGATACAATGAGCAGTTCTTC.

V and J are TRBV7-6 and TRBJ2-1, with 9 bases matching TRBD2. In germline, CDR1 is SGHVS, CDR2 FNYEAQ. The CDR3 spans 18 residues. V shed 1 base and J 8 bases; nucleotides not matched to a gene: 15. The CDR3 nucleotides read TGTGCCAGCAGCTTAGGGTTGGTAGGCGGGAGGGCCAGTGATGAGCAGTTCTTC. This sequence encodes CASSLGLVGGRASDEQFF.

The CDR3 coding sequence is TGTGCCAGCAGCCAAGTCGTAGGGTTCTCCTACGAGCAGTACTTC. Its protein is CASSQVVGFSYEQYF. The chain employs TRBV4-2 and TRBJ2-7; D unclear. This CDR3 is built from 15 residues. Germline loops: CDR1 LGHNA, CDR2 YNFKEQ. V dropped 1 base and J dropped 0 bases, with 10 bases sitting between them.

The rearrangement links TRBV14 to TRBJ1-2; D remains unclear. The V end lost 1 base, the J end lost 7 bases, and 10 bases lay between the germline ends. This CDR3 has 13 residues. In germline, CDR1 is SGHDN, CDR2 FVKESK. CDR3 protein: CASSQGTPGGYTF. CDR3 coding DNA: TGTGCCAGCAGCCAAGGGACTCCAGGTGGCTACACCTTC.

The chain is built from TRBV9 and TRBJ2-5; no clear D gene. V was shortened by 5 bases and J by 1 base, with 12 bases between the two germline ends. CDR3 length: 14 residues. Per the germline V gene, CDR1 is SGDLS and CDR2 is YYNGEE. The CDR3, as DNA: TGTGCCAGCAGTCTGGACGGGTTCCAAGAGACCCAGTACTTC. Translating it yields CASSLDGFQETQYF.

The chain couples TRBV19 to TRBJ1-5, with a weak D call TRBD1 (5 bases). CDR1 is LNHDA and CDR2 is SQIVND in the germline V gene (reference sequence). The CDR3 has 16 amino acids. Trimming pared 4 bases from V and 3 bases from J, leaving 16 bases between. This CDR3 is CASSTGALKINQPQHF. The CDR3 DNA reads TGTGCCAGTAGTACCGGGGCCCTAAAGATCAATCAGCCCCAGCATTTT.

The chain employs TRBV7-6 and TRBJ1-5; D is unclear. Germline V gives CDR1 SGHVS, CDR2 FNYEAQ. The V and J ends lost 5 bases and 7 bases respectively, with 12 bases between them. The CDR3 loop spans 13 amino acids. The CDR3 sequence: CASSHDGDQPQHF. Here the CDR3 DNA reads TGTGCCAGCAGCCACGACGGAGACCAGCCCCAGCATTTT.

The chain combines TRBV27 with TRBJ2-2; unclear D gene. Germline CDR1 MNHEY, CDR2 SMNVEV (reference sequence). The CDR3 is 14 amino acids. The ends were cut back, 2 bases at V and 2 bases at J, with 6 bases in the middle. The CDR3 nucleotides are TGTGCCAGCAGTTTACCCTTAAACACCGGGGAGCTGTTTTTT. It specifies CASSLPLNTGELFF.

The rearrangement joins TRBV19 to TRBJ1-5; 9 positions agree with TRBD1. Trimming took 7 bases from V and 3 from J; bases not matched to a gene: 7. The CDR3 loop spans 15 amino acids. In germline, CDR1 is LNHDA, CDR2 SQIVND (reference sequence). The chain's CDR3 is CASNLGTGLNQPQHF. DNA of the CDR3: TGTGCCAGTAACTTAGGGACAGGGCTCAATCAGCCCCAGCATTTT. The complete variable domain, with remaining parts taken from reference TRBV19 and TRBJ1-5, reads DGGITQSPKYLFRKEGQNVTLSCEQNLNHDAMYWYRQDPGQGLRLIYYSQIVNDFQKGDIAEGYSVSREKKESFPLTVTSAQKNPTAFYLCASNLGTGLNQPQHFGDGTRLSIL.

This clone was seen once. This chain connects TRBV9 to TRBJ1-5, with TRBD1 matching over 10 bases. This CDR3 spans 15 amino acids. V lost 4 bases and J lost 5; bases outside the gene matches: 6. Germline V lookup: CDR1 SGDLS, CDR2 YYNGEE. As DNA, the CDR3 is TGTGCCAGCAGCACAGACAGGGGGCTTGATCAGCCCCAGCATTTT. It translates to CASSTDRGLDQPQHF.